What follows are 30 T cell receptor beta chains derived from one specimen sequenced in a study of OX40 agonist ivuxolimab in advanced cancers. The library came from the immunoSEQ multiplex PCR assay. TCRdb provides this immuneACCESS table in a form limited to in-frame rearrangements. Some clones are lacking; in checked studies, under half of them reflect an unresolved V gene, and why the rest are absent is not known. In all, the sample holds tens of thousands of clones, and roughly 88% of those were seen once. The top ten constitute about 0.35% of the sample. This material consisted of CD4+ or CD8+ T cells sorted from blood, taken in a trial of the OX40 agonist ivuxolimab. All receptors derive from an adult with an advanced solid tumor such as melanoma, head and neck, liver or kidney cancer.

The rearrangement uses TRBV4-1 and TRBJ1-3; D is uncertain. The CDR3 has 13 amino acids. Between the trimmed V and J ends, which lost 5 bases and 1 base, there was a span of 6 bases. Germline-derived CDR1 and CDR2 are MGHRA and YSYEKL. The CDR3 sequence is CASSWKSGNTIYF. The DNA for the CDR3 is TGCGCCAGCAGCTGGAAATCTGGAAACACCATATATTTT.

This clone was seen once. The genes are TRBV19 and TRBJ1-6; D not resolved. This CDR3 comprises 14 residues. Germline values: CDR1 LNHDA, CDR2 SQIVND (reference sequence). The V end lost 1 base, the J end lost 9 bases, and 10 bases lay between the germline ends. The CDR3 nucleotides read TGTGCCAGTAGTATAGCTAGTCAGGCTTCACCCCTCCACTTT. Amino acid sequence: CASSIASQASPLHF.

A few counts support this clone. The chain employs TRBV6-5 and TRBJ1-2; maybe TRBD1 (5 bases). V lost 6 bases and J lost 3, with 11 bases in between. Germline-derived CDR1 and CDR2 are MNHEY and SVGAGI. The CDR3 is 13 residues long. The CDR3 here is CASRRDPDYGYTF. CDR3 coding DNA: TGTGCCAGCAGACGGGACCCGGACTATGGCTACACCTTC.

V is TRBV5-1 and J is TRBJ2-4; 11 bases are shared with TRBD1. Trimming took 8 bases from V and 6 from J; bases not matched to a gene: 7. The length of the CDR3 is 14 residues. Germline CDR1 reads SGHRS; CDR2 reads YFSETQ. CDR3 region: CASSGTGGPNIQYF. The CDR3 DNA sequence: TGCGCCAGTTCCGGGACAGGGGGGCCAAACATTCAGTACTTC.

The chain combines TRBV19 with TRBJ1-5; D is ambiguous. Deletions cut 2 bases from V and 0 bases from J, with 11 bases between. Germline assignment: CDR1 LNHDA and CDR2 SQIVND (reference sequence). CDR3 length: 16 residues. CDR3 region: CASSISPDYSNQPQHF. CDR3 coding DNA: TGTGCCAGTAGTATATCGCCTGATTATAGCAATCAGCCCCAGCATTTT.

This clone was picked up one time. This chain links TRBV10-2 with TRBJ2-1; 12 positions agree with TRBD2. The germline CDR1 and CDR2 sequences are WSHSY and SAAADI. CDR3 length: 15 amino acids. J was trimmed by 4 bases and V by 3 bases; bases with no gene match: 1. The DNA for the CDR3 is TGCGCCAGCAGTGATGGACTAGCGGGGTACAATGAGCAGTTCTTC. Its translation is CASSDGLAGYNEQFF.

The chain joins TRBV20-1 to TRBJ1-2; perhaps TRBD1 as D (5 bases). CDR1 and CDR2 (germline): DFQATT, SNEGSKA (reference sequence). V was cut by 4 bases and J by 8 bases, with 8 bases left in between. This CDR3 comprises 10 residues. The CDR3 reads CSATYRGYTF. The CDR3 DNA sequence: TGCAGTGCTACTTACAGGGGCTACACCTTC.

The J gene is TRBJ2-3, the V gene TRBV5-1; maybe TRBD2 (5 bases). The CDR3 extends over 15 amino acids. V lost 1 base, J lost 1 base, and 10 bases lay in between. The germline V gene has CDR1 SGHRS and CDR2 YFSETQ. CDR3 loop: CASSLTGLGTDTQYF. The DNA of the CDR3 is TGCGCCAGCAGCTTGACGGGGTTGGGCACAGATACGCAGTATTTT.

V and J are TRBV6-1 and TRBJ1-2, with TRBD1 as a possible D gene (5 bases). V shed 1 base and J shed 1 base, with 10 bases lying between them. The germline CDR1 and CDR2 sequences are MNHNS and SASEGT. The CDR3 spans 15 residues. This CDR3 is CASSEGGRVNYGYTF. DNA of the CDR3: TGTGCCAGCAGTGAAGGTGGCAGGGTTAACTATGGCTACACCTTC.

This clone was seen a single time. The CDR3 spells CASSQTWGQETQYF. The CDR3 bases are TGCGCCAGCAGCCAAACCTGGGGGCAAGAGACCCAGTACTTC. The genes are TRBV5-1 and TRBJ2-5; either TRBD1 or TRBD2 may fit D (5 bases each). From germline, CDR1 is SGHRS and CDR2 YFSETQ. This CDR3 region has 14 residues. The V and J ends lost 4 bases and 2 bases respectively, with 12 bases between them.

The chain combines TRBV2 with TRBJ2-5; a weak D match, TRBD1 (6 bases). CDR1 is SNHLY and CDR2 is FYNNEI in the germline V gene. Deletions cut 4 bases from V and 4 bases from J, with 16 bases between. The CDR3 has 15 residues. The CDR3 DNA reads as TGTGCCAGCAGTGTTGGGGCCAAAGGGGGAGAGACCCAGTACTTC. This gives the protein CASSVGAKGGETQYF.

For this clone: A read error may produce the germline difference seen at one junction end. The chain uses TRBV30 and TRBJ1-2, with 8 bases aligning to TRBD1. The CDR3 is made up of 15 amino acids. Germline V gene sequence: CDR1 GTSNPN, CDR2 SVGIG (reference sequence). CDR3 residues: CAGRTLQGARNGYTF. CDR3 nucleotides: TGTGCCGGGAGGACCCTGCAGGGGGCTAGGAATGGCTACACCTTC.

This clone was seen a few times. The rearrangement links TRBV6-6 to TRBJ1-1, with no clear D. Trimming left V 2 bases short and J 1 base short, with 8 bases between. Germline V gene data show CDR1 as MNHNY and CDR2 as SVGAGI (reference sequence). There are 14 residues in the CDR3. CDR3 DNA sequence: TGTGCCAGCAGTTACGAGACGGCGAACACTGAAGCTTTCTTT. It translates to CASSYETANTEAFF.

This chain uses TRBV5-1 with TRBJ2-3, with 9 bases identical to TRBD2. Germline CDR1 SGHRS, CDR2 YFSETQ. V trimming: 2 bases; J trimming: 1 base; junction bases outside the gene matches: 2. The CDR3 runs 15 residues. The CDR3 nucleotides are TGCGCCAGCAGCTTTAAGCGGGGGGGCACAGATACGCAGTATTTT. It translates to CASSFKRGGTDTQYF.

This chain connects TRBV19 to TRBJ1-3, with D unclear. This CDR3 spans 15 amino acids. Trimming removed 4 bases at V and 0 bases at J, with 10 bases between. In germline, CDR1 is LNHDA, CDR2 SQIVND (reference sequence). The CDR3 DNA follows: TGTGCCAGTAGTAAGGCTGAGACCTCTGGAAACACCATATATTTT. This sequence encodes CASSKAETSGNTIYF.

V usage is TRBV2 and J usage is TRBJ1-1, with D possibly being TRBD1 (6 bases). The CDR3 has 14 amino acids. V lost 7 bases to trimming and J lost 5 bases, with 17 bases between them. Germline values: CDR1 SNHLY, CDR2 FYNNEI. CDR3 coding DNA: TGTGCCAGCACTACCGGAGGGGGGTTGACTGAAGCTTTCTTT. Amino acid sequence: CASTTGGGLTEAFF.

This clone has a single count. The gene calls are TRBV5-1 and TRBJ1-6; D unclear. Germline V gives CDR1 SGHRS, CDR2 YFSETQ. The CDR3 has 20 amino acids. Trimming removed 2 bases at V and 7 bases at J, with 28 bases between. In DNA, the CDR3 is TGCGCCAGCAGCTTTCTCCTTCCAGTTTCTCCTTTCCTTGGGAATTCACCCCTCCACTTT. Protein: CASSFLLPVSPFLGNSPLHF.

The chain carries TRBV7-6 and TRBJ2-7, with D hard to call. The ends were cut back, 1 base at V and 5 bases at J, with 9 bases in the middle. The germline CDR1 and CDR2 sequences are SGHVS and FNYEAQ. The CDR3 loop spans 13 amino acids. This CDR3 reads CASSLGVSNEQYV. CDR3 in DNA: TGTGCCAGCAGCTTAGGGGTTTCCAACGAGCAGTACGTC.

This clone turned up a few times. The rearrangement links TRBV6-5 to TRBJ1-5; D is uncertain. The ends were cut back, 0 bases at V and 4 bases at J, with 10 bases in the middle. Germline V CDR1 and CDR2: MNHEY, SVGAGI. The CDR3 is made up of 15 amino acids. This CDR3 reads CASSYSGVRNQPQHF. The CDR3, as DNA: TGTGCCAGCAGTTACTCTGGAGTGCGGAATCAGCCCCAGCATTTT.

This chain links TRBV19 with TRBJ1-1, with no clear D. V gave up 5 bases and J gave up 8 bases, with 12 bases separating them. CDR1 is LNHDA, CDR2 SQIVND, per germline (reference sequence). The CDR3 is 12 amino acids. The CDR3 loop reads CASSLKGGEAFF. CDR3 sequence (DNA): TGTGCCAGTAGTCTTAAGGGTGGCGAAGCTTTCTTT.

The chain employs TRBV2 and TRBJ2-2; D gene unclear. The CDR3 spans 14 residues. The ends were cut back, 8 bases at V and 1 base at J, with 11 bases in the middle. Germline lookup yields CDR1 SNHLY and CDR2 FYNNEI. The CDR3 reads CASQTVLNTGELFF. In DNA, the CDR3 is TGTGCCAGCCAAACAGTATTGAACACCGGGGAGCTGTTTTTT.

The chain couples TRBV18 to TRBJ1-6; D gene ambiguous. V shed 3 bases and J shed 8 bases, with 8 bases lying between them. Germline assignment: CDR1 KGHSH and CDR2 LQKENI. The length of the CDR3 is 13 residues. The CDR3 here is CASSPGLDSPLHF. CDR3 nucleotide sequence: TGTGCCAGCTCACCGGGTCTAGATTCACCCCTCCACTTT.

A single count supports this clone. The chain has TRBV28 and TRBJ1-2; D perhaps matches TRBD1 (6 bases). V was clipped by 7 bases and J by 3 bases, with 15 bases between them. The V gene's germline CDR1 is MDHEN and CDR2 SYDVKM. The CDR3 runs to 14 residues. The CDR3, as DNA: TGTGCCAGCACCTTGGGGGGGCAGGACTATGGCTACACCTTC. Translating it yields CASTLGGQDYGYTF.

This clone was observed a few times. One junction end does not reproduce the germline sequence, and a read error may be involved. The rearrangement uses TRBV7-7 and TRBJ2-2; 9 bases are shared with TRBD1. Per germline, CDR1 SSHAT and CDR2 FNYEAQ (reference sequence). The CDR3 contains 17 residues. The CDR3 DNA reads TGTGCTAGCAGCGGCGGAACAGGGGGCCCGGGAACCGGGGAGCTGTTTTTT. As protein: CASSGGTGGPGTGELFF.

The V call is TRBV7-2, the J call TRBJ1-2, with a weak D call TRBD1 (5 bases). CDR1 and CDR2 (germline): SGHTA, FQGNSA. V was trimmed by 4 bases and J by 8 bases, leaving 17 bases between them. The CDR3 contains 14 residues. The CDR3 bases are TGTGCCAGCAGCTCCCAGAGGGACTCCTTAGGCTACACCTTC. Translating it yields CASSSQRDSLGYTF. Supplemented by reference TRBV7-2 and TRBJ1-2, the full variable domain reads GAGVSQSPSNKVTEKGKDVELRCDPISGHTALYWYRQSLGQGLEFLIYFQGNSAPDKSGLPSDRFSAERTGGSVSTLTIQRTQQEDSAVYLCASSSQRDSLGYTFGSGTRLTVV.

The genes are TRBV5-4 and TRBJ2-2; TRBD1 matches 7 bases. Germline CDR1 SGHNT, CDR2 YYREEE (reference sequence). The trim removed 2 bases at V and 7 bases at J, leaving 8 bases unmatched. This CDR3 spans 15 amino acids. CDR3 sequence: CASSFLGQVVGELFF. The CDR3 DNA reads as TGTGCCAGCAGCTTTTTAGGACAGGTGGTCGGGGAGCTGTTTTTT. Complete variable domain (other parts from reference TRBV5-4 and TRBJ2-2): ETGVTQSPTHLIKTRGQQVTLRCSSQSGHNTVSWYQQALGQGPQFIFQYYREEENGRGNFPPRFSGLQFPNYSSELNVNALELDDSALYLCASSFLGQVVGELFFGEGSRLTVL.

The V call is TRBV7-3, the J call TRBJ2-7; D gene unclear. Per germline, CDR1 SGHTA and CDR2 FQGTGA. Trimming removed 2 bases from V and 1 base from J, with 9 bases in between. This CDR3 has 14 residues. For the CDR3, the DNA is TGTGCCAGCAGCTTACTGCCTGATTCCTACGAGCAGTACTTC. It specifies CASSLLPDSYEQYF.

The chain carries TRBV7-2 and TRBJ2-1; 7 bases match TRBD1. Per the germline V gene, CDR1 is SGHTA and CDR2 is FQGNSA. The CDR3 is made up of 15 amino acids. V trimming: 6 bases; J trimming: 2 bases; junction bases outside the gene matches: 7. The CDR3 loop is CASREGGYPYNEQFF. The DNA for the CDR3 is TGTGCCAGCAGGGAAGGGGGCTACCCCTACAATGAGCAGTTCTTC.

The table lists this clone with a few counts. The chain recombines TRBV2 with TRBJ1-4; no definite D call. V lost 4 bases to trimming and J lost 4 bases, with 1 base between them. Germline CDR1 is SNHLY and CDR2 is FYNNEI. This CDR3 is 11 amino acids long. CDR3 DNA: TGTGCCAGCAGTGGTAATGAAAAACTGTTTTTT. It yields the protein CASSGNEKLFF.

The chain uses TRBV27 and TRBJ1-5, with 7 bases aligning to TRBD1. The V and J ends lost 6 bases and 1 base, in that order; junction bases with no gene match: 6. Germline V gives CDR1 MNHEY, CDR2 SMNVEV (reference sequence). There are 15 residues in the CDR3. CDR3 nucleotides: TGTGCCAGCAGGGCGGGACAGACAAGCAATCAGCCCCAGCATTTT. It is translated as CASRAGQTSNQPQHF.